This TCR beta chain is from a study of blood T cells in healthy people across ages (dated by TCRdb to about 2015). In the study overall: In model experiments, template switching captured roughly one uniquely barcoded TCR beta cDNA molecule for every two T cells. To track age-related changes in TCR beta repertoire diversity, the study relied on deep sequencing normalized with unique cDNA molecular identifiers. The donors were split into four age groups: young (average 16 years), middle-aged (about 40), aged (about 62) and long-lived (roughly 88). To avoid experimental bias, donors of different ages were spread randomly across the sequencing lanes. For two donors (one aged 18 to 29 and one aged 80 or older), the study analyzed two additional independent replicas of 1 million unique cDNA reads from the same blood draw.

This clonotype was seen once. Its specific antigen is unknown. The sample holds no much larger clone one base away, and base qualities are not on file. A single read counts as weak evidence. What the study reported, not specific to this receptor: Because profiling used bulk unsorted PBMCs, naive and antigen-experienced compartments could not be compared conclusively. Estimates of total diversity from one million sequenced T cells were regarded as lower bounds and underestimates. As age increased, observed TCR beta diversity per million T cells dropped in a roughly linear way, and a significant reduction was already evident by age about 36. Donor CMV infection status was unknown, potentially confounding age-related changes in expanded clonotypes. The percentage of naive T cells measured by flow cytometry correlated strongly with observed TCR beta diversity. The long-lived group showed more naive CD4+ T cells, fewer expanded clones and increased TCR diversity than the aged group, suggesting age selection.

The donors were 40 or so Caucasian individuals from Russia, aged roughly 6 to 95 years, who were systemically healthy. Around 10 milliliters of peripheral blood were collected from each donor into EDTA-treated Vacutainer tubes. Ficoll-Paque density-gradient centrifugation was used to isolate PBMCs, with at least 6 million per sample. Trizol reagent was used to extract total RNA from PBMCs, with at least 6 micrograms per sample. For every donor, an aliquot of PBMCs went through flow cytometry to measure the percentages of naive CD45RAhigh/CD27high T cells. Libraries were constructed by 5' RACE. TCRdb records Illumina HiSeq 2500 as the sequencer. A second PCR of roughly 7 to 11 cycles was performed with a sample-barcoded 5' primer and a J-beta primer mix. A template-switch 5' adaptor carrying 12 random nucleotides introduced a unique molecular identifier onto each TCR beta cDNA molecule. At least 2.5 million CDR3-containing paired-end reads were obtained from each sample. First-strand cDNA was synthesized from all RNA with the Mint cDNA synthesis kit, primed by a TRBC-specific oligonucleotide. All cDNA was treated with uracil-DNA glycosylase and then went through a first 18-cycle PCR with the universal primers M1SS and BC2_uni_R. The study's own analysis went as follows. Each sample was normalized by randomly selecting 1 million high-quality reads, each carrying a distinct molecular identifier. Reads with shared molecular identifiers were discarded instead of being binned into consensus sequences. CDR3 identification, clonotype clustering and error correction used MiTCR with a Q25 quality threshold and the strictest error-elimination algorithm. A nonparametric unseen species model with Euler transformation was used to estimate a lower bound on total TCR beta diversity. TCRdb reanalyzed the raw reads on its own, using fastp at Q25 for trimming and MiXCR for clone calling, and kept in-frame beta chains. Entries are consolidated by CDR3 protein sequence, retaining the most common genes and DNA. The authors' filters were not applied to this entry. In this sample the table shows hundreds of thousands of distinct CDR3 sequences, roughly half of which occur a single time. The top ten hold roughly 12% of the sample.

This sequence was found in a woman of 80 years or more in good health. Sample: blood.

CDR3 reads: CAIMGLAGGLGYNEQFF. The DNA sequence is given as TGTGCCATCATGGGACTAGCGGGAGGGTTAGGCTACAATGAGCAGTTCTTC. The sequence joins TRBV10-3 to TRBJ2-1; 16 central nucleotides agree with TRBD2. Trimming removed 7 bases from V and 3 bases from J; the gene matches leave 6 bases unexplained. The germline V gene gives CDR1 as ENHRY and CDR2 as SYGVKD. From its cysteine to its phenylalanine, the CDR3 spans 17 amino acids. CDR3 DNA is the only sequence kept; it has 51 bases, read in frame from the first base.